The 20 T cell receptor beta chains below were found in one sample sequenced in a study of beta chain features in type 1 diabetes. Sequencing targeted expressed TCRB transcripts, as all isolated RNA had been reverse transcribed. Sequencing used immunoSEQ multiplex PCR; TCRdb keeps in-frame clones, though not all of them. The sample lists 200,000 to 250,000 clones; over 9.5% were seen once. The sequenced sample consisted of naive CD4+ T cells from blood. The origin of the receptors is a woman in her late teens or twenties in good health.

This clone was picked up a small number of times. The rearrangement links TRBV6-5 to TRBJ1-4; the D gene is possibly TRBD1 (6 bases). CDR3 length: 16 amino acids. Looked up from germline, CDR1 is MNHEY and CDR2 is SVGAGI. With 4 bases removed from V and 7 bases from J, the gap between germline ends came to 19 bases. CDR3 nucleotide sequence: TGTGCCAGCAGTTCCAACGGCCAGGGGTGGAGTGAAAAACTGTTTTTT. Protein product: CASSSNGQGWSEKLFF.

The table lists this clone with a few counts. V usage is TRBV7-2 and J usage is TRBJ2-1; 9 bases match TRBD2. Looked up from germline, CDR1 is SGHTA and CDR2 is FQGNSA. The CDR3 has 15 residues. V lost 6 bases and J lost 7; bases outside the gene matches: 10. The chain's CDR3 is CASRGISGSLNEQFF. The CDR3 nucleotides read TGTGCCAGCAGGGGAATTAGCGGGAGTCTGAATGAGCAGTTCTTC. Filled out from reference TRBV7-2 and TRBJ2-1, the complete variable domain reads GAGVSQSPSNKVTEKGKDVELRCDPISGHTALYWYRQSLGQGLEFLIYFQGNSAPDKSGLPSDRFSAERTGGSVSTLTIQRTQQEDSAVYLCASRGISGSLNEQFFGPGTRLTVL.

This chain uses TRBV7-9 with TRBJ1-2, with 11 bases that match TRBD1. This CDR3 is 17 amino acids long. The germline V gene encodes CDR1 SEHNR and CDR2 FQNEAQ (reference sequence). V was pared by 5 bases and J by 4 bases, with 12 bases of the junction left unmatched. The CDR3 here is CASSQAGTGGLGYGYTF. In DNA form, the CDR3 reads TGTGCCAGCAGCCAAGCCGGGACAGGGGGGCTTGGCTATGGCTACACCTTC.

This sequence joins TRBV5-1 and TRBJ2-7; D might be TRBD2 (6 bases). The CDR3 totals 17 residues. From germline, CDR1 is SGHRS and CDR2 YFSETQ. The ends were cut back, 0 bases at V and 2 bases at J, with 18 bases in the middle. The CDR3 region has the DNA TGCGCCAGCAGCTTGGCGGGGGAGTTTGGGACGCCCTACGAGCAGTACTTC. Translation gives CASSLAGEFGTPYEQYF.

The rearrangement joins TRBV2 to TRBJ2-3; 8 positions match TRBD1. CDR3 size: 12 residues. J was trimmed by 5 bases and V by 5 bases; bases with no gene match: 0. Germline-derived CDR1 and CDR2 are SNHLY and FYNNEI. CDR3 in amino acids: CASSTGGDTQYF. The DNA of the CDR3 is TGTGCCAGCAGTACAGGGGGAGATACGCAGTATTTT.

The rearrangement links TRBV19 to TRBJ2-3; D may be TRBD2 (5 bases). Germline-derived CDR1 and CDR2 are LNHDA and SQIVND (reference sequence). This CDR3 is built from 12 residues. V dropped 3 bases and J dropped 5 bases, with 6 bases sitting between them. The CDR3 sequence: CASSMGRDTQYF. CDR3 bases: TGTGCCAGTAGTATGGGGAGAGATACGCAGTATTTT.

This clone has only a few counts. This chain joins TRBV2 and TRBJ1-4; the D is unclear. The germline V and J ends were trimmed by 6 bases and 5 bases, with 7 bases remaining between them. CDR3 size: 12 residues. Germline CDR1 and CDR2: SNHLY and FYNNEI. DNA of the CDR3: TGTGCCAGCAGCGTAGAGAATGAAAAACTGTTTTTT. This sequence encodes CASSVENEKLFF.

The V gene is TRBV19, the J gene TRBJ1-4; no reliable D call. The germline V gene encodes CDR1 LNHDA and CDR2 SQIVND (reference sequence). The CDR3 consists of 12 residues. V lost 7 bases and J 8 bases, leaving 11 bases between the germline ends. CDR3 nucleotides: TGTGCCAGTAACGGGAGGAGGGAAAAACTGTTTTTT. Residues: CASNGRREKLFF.

Only a few counts were recorded for this clone. The V gene is TRBV25-1, the J gene TRBJ2-1; D unresolved. The CDR3 extends over 16 amino acids. V was pared by 2 bases and J by 1 base, with 12 bases between. Germline-derived CDR1 and CDR2 are MGHDK and SYGVNS. CDR3 nucleotides: TGTGCCAGCAGTGAAGGTGGGCAGCCTTCCTACAATGAGCAGTTCTTC. Encoded protein: CASSEGGQPSYNEQFF.

This rearrangement joins TRBV5-1 to TRBJ2-7, with 11 bases matching TRBD2. CDR3 length equals 14 residues. V lost 4 bases and J lost 3; bases outside the gene matches: 3. Looked up from germline, CDR1 is SGHRS and CDR2 is YFSETQ. The chain's CDR3 is CASSHTSGSYEQYF. As DNA, the CDR3 is TGCGCCAGCAGCCACACTAGCGGGAGCTACGAGCAGTACTTC.

CDR3 bases: TGTGCCAGCAGCTCCCGGACAGCCTACGAGCAGTACTTC. Protein sequence: CASSSRTAYEQYF. The chain uses TRBV7-9 and TRBJ2-7; D is perhaps TRBD1 (6 bases). Germline V gene lookup returns CDR1 SEHNR and CDR2 FQNEAQ (reference sequence). This CDR3 region has 13 residues. V lost 4 bases and J 2 bases, leaving 9 bases between the germline ends.

There are a few counts of this clone. This chain connects TRBV29-1 to TRBJ2-5, with D perhaps TRBD1 (6 bases). V was trimmed by 6 bases and J by 4 bases, leaving 21 bases between them. Per the germline V gene, CDR1 is SQVTM and CDR2 is ANQGSEA. CDR3 length equals 15 residues. This CDR3 reads CSVSPQQGVGETQYF. DNA for the CDR3: TGCAGCGTCAGCCCCCAACAGGGCGTAGGAGAGACCCAGTACTTC.

The CDR3 protein is CASAGDTVNEKLFF. The CDR3 DNA is TGTGCCAGCGCAGGGGACACTGTAAATGAAAAACTGTTTTTT. V and J are TRBV28 and TRBJ1-4; D might be TRBD1 (6 bases). The length of the CDR3 is 14 residues. Between the trimmed V and J ends, which lost 8 bases and 5 bases, there was a span of 15 bases. Germline V lookup: CDR1 MDHEN, CDR2 SYDVKM.

A few counts support this clone. This chain uses TRBV6-1 with TRBJ2-1; possibly TRBD2 for D (6 bases). Germline CDR1 and CDR2: MNHNS and SASEGT. The ends were cut back, 0 bases at V and 9 bases at J, with 12 bases in the middle. The CDR3 runs to 14 residues. The CDR3 nucleotides are TGTGCCAGCAGTGAAGCGGGGGGACTGAGTGAGCAGTTCTTC. Its translation is CASSEAGGLSEQFF.

The genes are TRBV5-1 and TRBJ1-5, with 8 bases matching TRBD1. The CDR3 length is 14 residues. Germline V gene sequence: CDR1 SGHRS, CDR2 YFSETQ. The V segment lost 3 bases and the J segment 8 bases; nucleotides outside the gene matches: 7. This CDR3 is CASSSGQGGEPQHF. CDR3 nucleotides: TGCGCCAGCAGCTCCGGACAGGGCGGGGAGCCCCAGCATTTT.

This clone was recorded a few times. The chain carries TRBV30 and TRBJ1-5, with D perhaps TRBD1 (5 bases). Trimming removed 0 bases at V and 3 bases at J, with 21 bases between. Germline V gives CDR1 GTSNPN, CDR2 SVGIG (reference sequence). This CDR3 has 18 residues. The CDR3 DNA is TGTGCCTGGAGTGTATCCTGGACACTGGAGAGAAACAATCAGCCCCAGCATTTT. Amino acids: CAWSVSWTLERNNQPQHF.

This clone was counted a few times. This same CDR3 is encoded by further DNA sequences in the sample. The CDR3 DNA reads TGTGCCTGGAGTCCAGGGGGCAATCAGCCCCAGCATTTT. Translation gives CAWSPGGNQPQHF. The genes are TRBV30 and TRBJ1-5, with D tentatively TRBD1 (6 bases). The germline gives CDR1 GTSNPN, CDR2 SVGIG (reference sequence). V lost 2 bases and J 2 bases, leaving 7 bases between the germline ends. The CDR3 covers 13 residues.

This clone appeared a few times. This chain uses TRBV2 with TRBJ1-1; D is ambiguous. The germline V gene has CDR1 SNHLY and CDR2 FYNNEI. The CDR3 spans 15 residues. V was shortened by 8 bases and J by 3 bases, with 19 bases between the two germline ends. In DNA, the CDR3 is TGTGCCAGCGACCCCGAGCGGGGAATGGACACTGAAGCTTTCTTT. This codes for CASDPERGMDTEAFF.

In its sample, this clone was seen a few times. The chain links TRBV5-1 to TRBJ2-7; D remains unclear. Germline V gene sequence: CDR1 SGHRS, CDR2 YFSETQ. The CDR3 length is 13 residues. V lost 4 bases, J lost 2 bases, and 10 bases lay in between. CDR3 protein: CASSVDKAYEQYF. CDR3 in DNA: TGCGCCAGCAGCGTCGACAAAGCCTACGAGCAGTACTTC. Looking up the rest from reference TRBV5-1 and TRBJ2-7 gives the full variable domain: KAGVTQTPRYLIKTRGQQVTLSCSPISGHRSVSWYQQTPGQGLQFLFEYFSETQRNKGNFPGRFSGRQFSNSRSEMNVSTLELGDSALYLCASSVDKAYEQYFGPGTRLTVT.

The CDR3 region is CAISTARGNIDNEQFF. In DNA form, the CDR3 reads TGTGCCATCTCTACCGCCCGGGGGAATATAGACAATGAGCAGTTCTTC. The V gene is TRBV5-4, the J gene TRBJ2-1; D possibly corresponds to TRBD2 (6 bases). Trimming shortened V by 9 bases and J by 5 bases, and 24 bases separated the two germline ends. Germline assignment: CDR1 SGHNT and CDR2 YYREEE (reference sequence). CDR3 length: 16 amino acids.